This T cell receptor (beta chain) was sequenced in a study of cytomegalovirus exposure and HLA in healthy donors. Study background: Clustering assigned about 79% of the roughly 430 genotyped donors to the Caucasian-associated ancestry cluster.

This clone has a handful of counts. Its antigen remains unknown. Points from the study as a whole: In a later analysis, an Asian-associated ancestry cluster reportedly showed fewer N-insertions than the roughly 700-donor mean. Clonal expansion was found to be greater in HLA-associated TCR beta chains than in equally common others in a later analysis.

Both 60 Vbeta primers and 13 Jbeta primers went into the PCR. Sequenced by immunoSEQ multiplex PCR; TCRdb stores in-frame clones only, minus some. Here the sample spans tens of thousands of clones, 72% being singletons. Sequenced: PBMCs. The source of this sequence is a woman in her thirties or forties in good health and CMV-seropositive.

The CDR3 DNA sequence: TGCGCCAGCAGCCCACAGGGGTATGCGGACACTGAAGCTTTCTTT. Translated, it gives CASSPQGYADTEAFF. The chain carries TRBV5-1 and TRBJ1-1; 7 nucleotides align to TRBD1. V trimming: 4 bases; J trimming: 3 bases; junction bases outside the gene matches: 9. In germline, CDR1 is SGHRS, CDR2 YFSETQ. The CDR3 runs 15 residues.